This T cell receptor beta chain was retrieved from a study of early T cells in non-severe SARS-CoV-2 infection. Study summary: Chains from this unsorted whole-blood bulk RNA could not be paired. Findings and limits, study-wide: In VDJdb matching, anti-spike CD8 responses were favored while private and CD4 specificities went missing.

V gave up 0 bases and J gave up 4 bases; unmatched junction bases: 3. Germline-derived CDR1 and CDR2 are SGHDN and FVKESK. The CDR3 contains 15 residues. Individual cDNA molecules received unique molecular identifiers. TCRdb used MiXCR to reprocess the 5' RACE reads, holding one entry per CDR3 protein. The sample lists around 68,000 distinct CDR3 sequences, roughly an eighth occurring once. In this sample, this clonotype turned up a few times. Its matching antigen is unknown. Here the sequenced sample was whole blood, taken at baseline. The rearrangement uses TRBV14 and TRBJ2-5, with 9 bases matching TRBD2. The TCR comes from an adult who was a healthcare worker with PCR-confirmed SARS-CoV-2 infection or an uninfected control (not recorded which). The CDR3 DNA reads as TGTGCCAGCAGCCAAGATCGGCGGGGGGGAGAGACCCAGTACTTC. This sequence encodes CASSQDRRGGETQYF.